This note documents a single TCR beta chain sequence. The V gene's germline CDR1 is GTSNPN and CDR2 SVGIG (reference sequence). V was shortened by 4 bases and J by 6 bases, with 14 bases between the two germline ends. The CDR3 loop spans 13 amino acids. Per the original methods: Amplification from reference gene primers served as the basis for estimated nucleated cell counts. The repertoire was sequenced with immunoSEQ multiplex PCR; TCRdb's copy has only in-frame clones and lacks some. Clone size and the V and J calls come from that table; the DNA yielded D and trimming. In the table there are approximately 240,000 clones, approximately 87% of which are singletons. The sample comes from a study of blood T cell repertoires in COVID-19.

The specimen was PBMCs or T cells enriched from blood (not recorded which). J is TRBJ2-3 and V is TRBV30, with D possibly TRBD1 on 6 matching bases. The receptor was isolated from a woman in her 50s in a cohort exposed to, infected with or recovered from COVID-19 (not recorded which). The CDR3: CAWTVGASDTQYF. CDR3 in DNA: TGTGCCTGGACTGTGGGGGCCTCTGATACGCAGTATTTT. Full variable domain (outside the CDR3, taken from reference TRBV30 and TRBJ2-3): SQTIHQWPATLVQPVGSPLSLECTVEGTSNPNLYWYRQAAGRGLQLLFYSVGIGQISSEVPQNLSASRPQDRQFILSSKKLLLSDSGFYLCAWTVGASDTQYFGPGTRLTVL.